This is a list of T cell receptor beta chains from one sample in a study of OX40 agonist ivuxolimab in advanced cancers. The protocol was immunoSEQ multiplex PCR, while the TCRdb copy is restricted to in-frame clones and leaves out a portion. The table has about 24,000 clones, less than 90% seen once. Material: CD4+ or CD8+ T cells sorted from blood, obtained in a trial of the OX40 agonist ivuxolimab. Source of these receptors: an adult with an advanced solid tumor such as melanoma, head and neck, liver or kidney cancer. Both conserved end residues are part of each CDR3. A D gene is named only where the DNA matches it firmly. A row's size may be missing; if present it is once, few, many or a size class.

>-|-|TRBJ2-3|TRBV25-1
CASSDSLTDTQYF
TGTGCCAGCAGTGACAGCCTCACAGATACGCAGTATTTT
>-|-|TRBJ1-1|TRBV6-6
CASSYSGGTEAFF
TGTGCCAGCAGTTACTCTGGGGGCACTGAAGCTTTCTTT
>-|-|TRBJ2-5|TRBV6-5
CASRERVNYQETQYF
TGTGCCAGCAGGGAAAGGGTTAACTACCAAGAGACCCAGTACTTC
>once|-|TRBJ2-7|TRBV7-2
CASSTLSYEQYF
TGTGCCAGCAGCACCCTCTCCTACGAGCAGTACTTC
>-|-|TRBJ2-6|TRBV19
CAGKRTDGANVLTF
TGTGCCGGCAAAAGGACAGATGGGGCCAACGTCCTGACTTTC
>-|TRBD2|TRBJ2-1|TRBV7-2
CASSLETVGGPLF
TGTGCCAGCAGCTTAGAGACGGTGGGAGGGCCGCTCTTC
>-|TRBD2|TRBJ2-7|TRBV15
CATSRGGLAAEQYF
TGTGCCACCAGCAGAGGGGGACTAGCGGCTGAGCAGTACTTC
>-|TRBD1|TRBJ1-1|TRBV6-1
CASSELRGQGIYRTEAFF
TGTGCCAGCAGTGAATTAAGGGGACAGGGGATTTATCGAACTGAAGCTTTCTTT
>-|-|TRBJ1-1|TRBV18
CASSPSVLNTEAFF
TGTGCCAGCTCACCGAGTGTGTTGAACACTGAAGCTTTCTTT
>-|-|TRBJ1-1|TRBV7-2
CASSPQRGGTEAFF
TGTGCCAGCAGCCCTCAGCGGGGGGGGACTGAAGCTTTCTTT
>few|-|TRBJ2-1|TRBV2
CASRTDTPPSINEQFF
TGTGCCAGCAGGACCGATACGCCTCCTAGCATCAATGAGCAGTTCTTC
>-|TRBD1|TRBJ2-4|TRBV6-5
CASSSSGTGTKNIQYF
TGTGCCAGCAGTTCTTCCGGGACAGGGACCAAAAACATTCAGTACTTC
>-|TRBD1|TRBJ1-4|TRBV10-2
CASSVVPGQGSDEKLFF
TGCGCCAGCAGCGTTGTCCCGGGACAGGGTTCGGACGAAAAACTGTTTTTT
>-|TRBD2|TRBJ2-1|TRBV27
CASSLRFGGGQHEQFF
TGTGCCAGCAGTTTGAGGTTTGGCGGGGGGCAACACGAGCAGTTCTTC
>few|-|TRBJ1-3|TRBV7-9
CASSFLSAESSGNTIYF
TGTGCCAGCAGCTTCTTATCCGCCGAGAGCTCTGGAAACACCATATATTTT
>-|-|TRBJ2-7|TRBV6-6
CASSYGPNTYEQYF
TGTGCCAGCAGTTATGGCCCGAACACCTACGAGCAGTACTTC
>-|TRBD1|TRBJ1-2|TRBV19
CASSAGQGGYGYTF
TGTGCCAGTAGTGCCGGACAGGGCGGCTATGGCTACACCTTC
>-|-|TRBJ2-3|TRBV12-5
CASGLGASTDTQYF
TGTGCTAGTGGTTTGGGGGCCTCCACAGATACGCAGTATTTT
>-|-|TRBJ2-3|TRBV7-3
CASSLLGTDTQYF
TGTGCCAGCAGCTTATTAGGGACAGATACGCAGTATTTT
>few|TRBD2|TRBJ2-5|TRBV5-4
CASSYGLAGAQETQYF
TGTGCCAGCAGCTACGGACTAGCGGGAGCCCAAGAGACCCAGTACTTC
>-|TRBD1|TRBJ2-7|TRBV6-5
CASSAGQGGEQYF
TGTGCCAGCAGTGCCGGACAGGGTGGAGAGCAGTACTTC
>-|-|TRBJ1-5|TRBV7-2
CASSFSADSYQPQHF
TGTGCCAGCAGCTTCTCGGCGGACAGCTATCAGCCCCAGCATTTT
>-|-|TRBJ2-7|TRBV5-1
CASSDPGRTGGEQYF
TGCGCCAGCAGCGATCCCGGCCGGACGGGCGGCGAGCAGTACTTC